This T cell receptor beta chain appears in the sequencing data of a study of T-cell reconstitution after alpha-beta-depleted transplantation in children. CDR3 length: 14 amino acids. V dropped 8 bases and J dropped 7; count of bases not matched to a gene: 9. Germline CDR1 SNHLY, CDR2 FYNNEI. The library targeted TCRbeta and was prepared with unique molecular identifiers. A single record per CDR3 protein comes from TCRdb applying MiXCR to the PCR reads. The sample lists 120,000 or so distinct CDR3 sequences, around 23% occurring once. In the case of this clonotype: Its antigen is not known.

Notes on the study in general: Diversity of TCRbeta at day 60 was high in some patients, arising from surviving recipient T cells and thymic progenitors. Most T-cell counts and diversity one year after the transplant came from T cells that were newly produced. After transplant, at about two months, alpha-beta T cells were reportedly derived from several hundred expanded graft clones.

Sample: PBMCs, mostly from graft donor cells, taken 180 days after TCRalphabeta/CD19-depleted stem cell transplant. The chain is built from TRBV2 and TRBJ2-2, with 8 bases identical to TRBD2. The TCR sequence derives from a male patient aged 2-15 years who had a stem cell transplant for chronic granulomatous disease, so the T cells may come from the graft donor. CDR3 coding DNA: TGTGCCAGCTTCGACCGGGGGGGCTTCGGGGAGCTGTTTTTT. It translates to CASFDRGGFGELFF.